This T cell receptor (beta chain) is from a study of CD8 T cells in ankylosing spondylitis. Whole-study results and caveats: Reportedly, significant enrichment of disease-linked clones occurred in matched ankylosing spondylitis synovial fluid. Among TCR beta sequences, a motif of under ten highly homologous variants appeared characteristic of ankylosing spondylitis blood.

It was by quantitative 5'-RACE with molecular barcodes that TCR beta libraries were made. From the 5' RACE reads, TCRdb called clonotypes with MiXCR, one entry per CDR3 protein. Of 200,000 to 250,000 distinct CDR3 sequences in the sample, around 17% were seen once. Details on this clonotype: No antigen is known for it.

CDR3 length equals 12 residues. Trimming took 5 bases from V and 9 from J; bases not matched to a gene: 7. CDR1 is GTSNPN, CDR2 SVGIG, per germline (reference sequence). The sequenced material came from blood, either unsorted or a sorted T cell fraction (not recorded which). V gene TRBV30 combines with J gene TRBJ2-1; 7 nucleotides line up with TRBD1. The receptor was isolated from a male donor with ankylosing spondylitis. The CDR3 coding sequence is TGTGCCTGGGGGAGACAGGGCGGTGAGCAGTTCTTC. It encodes CAWGRQGGEQFF.